A selection of T cell receptor beta chains follows, all from one sample in a study of CXCR3-negative and CXCR3-positive naive CD8 T cells. TCRdb re-called the 5' RACE reads; every CDR3 protein appears as one record, without DNA. The repertoire table contains roughly 100,000 distinct CDR3 sequences. Sequenced sample: naive CXCR3- CD8+ T cells from blood. The receptors originated from a human donor in good health. Some clones in this sample may be carry-over from other donors' samples. The CDR3 runs from the conserved cysteine through the conserved F or W. For some rows the clone size is stated as once, few or many, or as a class when expanded; others skip it.

clone_size: -; v_call: TRBV5-1; j_call: TRBJ2-7; cdr3_aa: CASTSGTDTYEQYF
clone_size: -; v_call: TRBV9; j_call: TRBJ1-3; cdr3_aa: CASSVGDSGNTIYF
clone_size: -; v_call: TRBV29-1; j_call: TRBJ2-7; cdr3_aa: CSVEEPHYEQYF
clone_size: -; v_call: TRBV6-2/TRBV6-3; j_call: TRBJ2-7; cdr3_aa: CASSYSRVWDEQYF
clone_size: -; v_call: TRBV20-1; j_call: TRBJ2-3; cdr3_aa: CSATIAGGTSTDTQYF
clone_size: -; v_call: TRBV14; j_call: TRBJ1-4; cdr3_aa: CASSRTGANEKLFF
clone_size: -; v_call: TRBV29-1; j_call: TRBJ2-7; cdr3_aa: CSVELQLEGYEQYF
clone_size: medium-sized; v_call: TRBV11-3; j_call: TRBJ2-1; cdr3_aa: CASTSASGGWNEQFF
clone_size: -; v_call: TRBV29-1; j_call: TRBJ2-1; cdr3_aa: CSVAPDSGTNDNEQFF
clone_size: -; v_call: TRBV20-1; j_call: TRBJ2-4; cdr3_aa: CSARPQTMSRDIQYF
clone_size: -; v_call: TRBV29-1; j_call: TRBJ2-7; cdr3_aa: CSVEKGTGGAYEQYF
clone_size: -; v_call: TRBV21-1; j_call: TRBJ1-2; cdr3_aa: CASSKALTSANYGYTF
clone_size: -; v_call: TRBV7-9; j_call: TRBJ2-7; cdr3_aa: CATSFRGGSYEQYF
clone_size: -; v_call: TRBV7-9; j_call: TRBJ1-2; cdr3_aa: CAVRDRGLTRLYGYTF
clone_size: -; v_call: TRBV20-1; j_call: TRBJ1-6; cdr3_aa: CSARDKDKSSYNSPLHF
clone_size: -; v_call: TRBV9; j_call: TRBJ1-2; cdr3_aa: CASSAQGALYGYTF
clone_size: -; v_call: TRBV19; j_call: TRBJ2-7; cdr3_aa: CASSNREIIEQYF
clone_size: -; v_call: TRBV7-9; j_call: TRBJ1-3; cdr3_aa: CASSPTDRESGNTIYF
clone_size: -; v_call: TRBV29-1; j_call: TRBJ1-1; cdr3_aa: CSVVEGSTEAFF
clone_size: -; v_call: TRBV6-4; j_call: TRBJ2-1; cdr3_aa: CASSDGQGGNEQFF
clone_size: -; v_call: TRBV4-1; j_call: TRBJ2-1; cdr3_aa: CASSQAEGGGAYNEQFF
clone_size: -; v_call: TRBV6-2/TRBV6-3; j_call: TRBJ2-2; cdr3_aa: CASTSGRTNTGELFF
clone_size: -; v_call: TRBV2; j_call: TRBJ2-1; cdr3_aa: CASTAGNLYNEQFF
clone_size: -; v_call: TRBV27; j_call: TRBJ2-3; cdr3_aa: CASRREESTDTQYF
clone_size: -; v_call: TRBV21-1; j_call: TRBJ1-3; cdr3_aa: CAPKGRRSSGNTIYF
clone_size: -; v_call: TRBV7-9; j_call: TRBJ1-5; cdr3_aa: CASSTLTGNQPQHF
clone_size: -; v_call: TRBV6-5; j_call: TRBJ2-7; cdr3_aa: CASRILAAAYEQYF
clone_size: -; v_call: TRBV7-2; j_call: TRBJ2-7; cdr3_aa: CASSRETGNYEQYF
clone_size: -; v_call: TRBV4-3; j_call: TRBJ2-7; cdr3_aa: CASSQGEDSSYEQYF
clone_size: -; v_call: TRBV6-2/TRBV6-3; j_call: TRBJ2-7; cdr3_aa: CASSYGSDGSYEQYF
clone_size: -; v_call: TRBV28; j_call: TRBJ1-4; cdr3_aa: CASSTTTGGREKLFF
clone_size: -; v_call: TRBV4-3; j_call: TRBJ1-1; cdr3_aa: CASSQEQGAGNTEAFF
clone_size: -; v_call: TRBV27; j_call: TRBJ2-7; cdr3_aa: CASSLMPGEQYF
clone_size: -; v_call: TRBV7-2; j_call: TRBJ2-3; cdr3_aa: CASSTWGLADPNSAADTQYF
clone_size: -; v_call: TRBV29-1; j_call: TRBJ2-1; cdr3_aa: CSVAGGSYNEQFF
clone_size: -; v_call: TRBV7-8; j_call: TRBJ1-1; cdr3_aa: CASSLEGGDYTEAFF
clone_size: -; v_call: TRBV15; j_call: TRBJ2-1; cdr3_aa: CATSRARAGAYNEQFF
clone_size: -; v_call: TRBV12-3/TRBV12-4; j_call: TRBJ2-7; cdr3_aa: CASSLGLVEQYF
clone_size: -; v_call: TRBV29-1; j_call: TRBJ1-1; cdr3_aa: CSVARDSYTEAFF
clone_size: -; v_call: TRBV28; j_call: TRBJ2-5; cdr3_aa: CASSRLAGGETQYF
clone_size: -; v_call: TRBV14; j_call: TRBJ2-7; cdr3_aa: CASSSPKPTDSYEQYF
clone_size: -; v_call: TRBV13; j_call: TRBJ1-1; cdr3_aa: CASRRGRGTEAFF
clone_size: -; v_call: TRBV7-9; j_call: TRBJ1-2; cdr3_aa: CATTPNYGYTF
clone_size: -; v_call: TRBV4-1; j_call: TRBJ1-5; cdr3_aa: CASSQEGSSNQPQHF
clone_size: -; v_call: TRBV11-2; j_call: TRBJ2-7; cdr3_aa: CASSLLAAPSYEQYF
clone_size: -; v_call: TRBV11-2; j_call: TRBJ2-7; cdr3_aa: CASSLDGRVTPYEQYF
clone_size: -; v_call: TRBV12-3/TRBV12-4; j_call: TRBJ2-1; cdr3_aa: CATCPTSGNEQFF
clone_size: -; v_call: TRBV5-1; j_call: TRBJ2-7; cdr3_aa: CASSLGGQGAYEQYF